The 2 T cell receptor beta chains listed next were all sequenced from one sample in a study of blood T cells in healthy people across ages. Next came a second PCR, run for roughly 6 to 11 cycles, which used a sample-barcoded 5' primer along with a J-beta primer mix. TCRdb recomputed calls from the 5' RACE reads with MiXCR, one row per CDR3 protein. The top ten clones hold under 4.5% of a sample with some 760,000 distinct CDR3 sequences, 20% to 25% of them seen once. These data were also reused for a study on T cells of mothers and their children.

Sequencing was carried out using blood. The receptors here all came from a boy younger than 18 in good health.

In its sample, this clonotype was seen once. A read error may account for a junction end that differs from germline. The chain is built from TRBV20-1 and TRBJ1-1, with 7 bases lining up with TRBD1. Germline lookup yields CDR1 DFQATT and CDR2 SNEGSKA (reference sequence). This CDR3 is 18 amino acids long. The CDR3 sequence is CSARDPETGPYLNPEAFF. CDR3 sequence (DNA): TGCAGTGCTAGGGACCCCGAGACAGGGCCATATTTGAACCCTGAAGCTTTCTTT.

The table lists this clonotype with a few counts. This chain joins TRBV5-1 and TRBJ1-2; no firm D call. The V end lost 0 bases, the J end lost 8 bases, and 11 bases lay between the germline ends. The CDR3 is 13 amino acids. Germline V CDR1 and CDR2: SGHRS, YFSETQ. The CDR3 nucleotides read TGCGCCAGCAGCTTGGAGAGCCACGGGGGCTACACCTTC. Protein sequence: CASSLESHGGYTF.